The rows below give T cell receptor beta chains drawn from one sample of a study of blood T cell repertoires in COVID-19. The method was immunoSEQ multiplex PCR; TCRdb's version includes in-frame clones alone and lacks a portion of them. This sample has over 200,000 clones, with 92% found just once. The sequenced sample was peripheral blood. The receptors stem from a man aged 55 to 69 with COVID-19, enrolled during active disease. The CDR3 runs from the conserved cysteine through the conserved F or W.

J gene: TRBJ2-3; V gene: TRBV7-8; CDR3 protein: CASSPLGTQGALDF
J gene: TRBJ1-5; V gene: TRBV6-6; CDR3 protein: CASSFRTGANQPQHF
J gene: TRBJ2-7; V gene: TRBV30; CDR3 protein: CAWTLSGSSYEQYF
J gene: TRBJ1-5; V gene: TRBV29-1; CDR3 protein: CSVSGTGDQPQHF
J gene: TRBJ1-1; V gene: TRBV18; CDR3 protein: CATSRGSGTGGNTEAFF
J gene: TRBJ1-5; V gene: TRBV7-8; CDR3 protein: CASSFNVKTGIFGQPQHF
J gene: TRBJ2-2; V gene: TRBV19; CDR3 protein: CASSIGIGELFF
J gene: TRBJ2-7; V gene: TRBV18; CDR3 protein: CASSPPLSGGSSYEQYF
J gene: TRBJ2-2; V gene: TRBV5-1; CDR3 protein: CASSFGGSNTGELFF
J gene: TRBJ1-1; V gene: TRBV6-5; CDR3 protein: CASSYGRTGNTEAFF
J gene: TRBJ2-3; V gene: TRBV27; CDR3 protein: CASSWARIISTDTQYF